This T cell receptor beta chain was documented in a study of early T cells in non-severe SARS-CoV-2 infection. Study details: Sequenced bulk RNA came from whole blood that was unsorted, and chains were unpaired. Study outcomes and limitations: Anti-spike CD8 responses were favored by VDJdb matching, which missed private and CD4 specificities.

Trimming pared 2 bases from V and 4 bases from J, leaving 7 bases between. Germline V gene lookup returns CDR1 LGHDT and CDR2 YNNKEL (reference sequence). The CDR3 extends over 13 amino acids. Many counts were recorded for this clonotype. Its cognate antigen is unknown. As part of library construction, unique molecular identifiers were attached to individual cDNA molecules. Each CDR3 protein is one row after TCRdb ran MiXCR on the 5' RACE reads. The sample lists around 50,000 distinct CDR3 sequences; around 10% were seen once. The TCR was taken from an adult who was a healthcare worker with PCR-confirmed SARS-CoV-2 infection or an uninfected control (not recorded which). This chain joins TRBV3-1 and TRBJ2-3; D uncertain. The specimen was whole blood. CDR3 amino acids: CASSQFNADTQYF. The CDR3 DNA follows: TGTGCCAGCAGCCAATTTAACGCAGATACGCAGTATTTT.